This entry lists 14 T cell receptor beta chains sequenced from one sample in a study of shared clonotypes between healthy human individuals. The repertoire was sequenced with immunoSEQ multiplex PCR; TCRdb's copy has only in-frame clones and lacks some. The data hold 1.6 million or so clones, with less than 99% observed a single time. Sequencing input: naive CD4+ T cells sorted from blood. Documented subset: CD45RA+ positively selected. The origin of the receptors is a man younger than 45 in good health.

The chain has TRBV4-3 and TRBJ2-3; no reliable D call. The CDR3 extends over 16 amino acids. Germline CDR1 LGHNA, CDR2 YSLEER. The ends were cut back, 0 bases at V and 4 bases at J, with 14 bases in the middle. The CDR3 region has the DNA TGCGCCAGCAGCCAAGAGGATAGAAACCCGGCAGATACGCAGTATTTT. The encoded protein is CASSQEDRNPADTQYF.

The count of this clone is one. The chain joins TRBV7-2 to TRBJ2-7, with 9 bases matching TRBD2. This CDR3 has 14 residues. Germline lookup yields CDR1 SGHTA and CDR2 FQGNSA. V lost 5 bases and J lost 2; bases outside the gene matches: 4. CDR3 region: CASSLQRGAYEQYF. The CDR3 nucleotides are TGTGCCAGCAGCCTTCAGCGGGGGGCCTACGAGCAGTACTTC.

The chain uses TRBV6-1 and TRBJ2-7; TRBD1 agrees at 8 bases. Germline assignment: CDR1 MNHNS and CDR2 SASEGT. The CDR3 has 14 amino acids. V gave up 6 bases and J gave up 0 bases; unmatched junction bases: 4. CDR3 sequence reads: CASSRQGISYEQYF. CDR3 coding DNA: TGTGCCAGCAGCAGACAGGGGATCTCCTACGAGCAGTACTTC.

Note on this clone: Other DNA variants within this sample encode the same CDR3. The chain uses TRBV18 and TRBJ2-1; 9 positions agree with TRBD2. The CDR3 contains 15 residues. V lost 2 bases and J lost 4; bases outside the gene matches: 3. CDR1 is KGHSH and CDR2 is LQKENI in the germline V gene. Written as DNA, the CDR3 is TGTGCCAGCTCACCATCTAGCGGGGATTACAATGAGCAGTTCTTC. Translating it yields CASSPSSGDYNEQFF.

V and J are TRBV19 and TRBJ2-1, with D perhaps matching TRBD1 (6 bases). V lost 1 base to trimming and J lost 3 bases, with 13 bases between them. CDR3 length: 16 amino acids. The germline gives CDR1 LNHDA, CDR2 SQIVND (reference sequence). Here the CDR3 DNA reads TGTGCCAGTAGTATAGTGACAGGTCGAAACTACAATGAGCAGTTCTTC. Amino acid sequence: CASSIVTGRNYNEQFF. The full variable domain, its missing parts supplied by reference TRBV19 and TRBJ2-1, is DGGITQSPKYLFRKEGQNVTLSCEQNLNHDAMYWYRQDPGQGLRLIYYSQIVNDFQKGDIAEGYSVSREKKESFPLTVTSAQKNPTAFYLCASSIVTGRNYNEQFFGPGTRLTVL.

This clone is a singleton in its sample. This chain connects TRBV5-4 to TRBJ2-7; D gene unclear. Looked up from germline, CDR1 is SGHNT and CDR2 is YYREEE (reference sequence). V was pared by 6 bases and J by 3 bases, with 13 bases between. This CDR3 is 13 amino acids long. The CDR3: CASNLKGNYEQYF. The CDR3 bases are TGTGCCAGCAACCTTAAAGGAAACTACGAGCAGTACTTC.

As regards this clone: This sample includes further DNA sequences coding for the same CDR3. The rearrangement uses TRBV30 and TRBJ1-1, with a weak D call TRBD1 (5 bases). V was clipped by 3 bases and J by 1 base, with 9 bases between them. Germline V gene data show CDR1 as GTSNPN and CDR2 as SVGIG (reference sequence). This CDR3 region has 13 residues. CDR3 in amino acids: CAWSGQGNTEAFF. In nucleotides, the CDR3 is TGTGCCTGGAGCGGGCAGGGGAACACTGAAGCTTTCTTT. Based on the CDR3 plus reference TRBV30 and TRBJ1-1, the full variable domain is SQTIHQWPATLVQPVGSPLSLECTVEGTSNPNLYWYRQAAGRGLQLLFYSVGIGQISSEVPQNLSASRPQDRQFILSSKKLLLSDSGFYLCAWSGQGNTEAFFGQGTRLTVV.

This clone has just one count. CDR3 protein: CASSSWDTTGNTIYF. Written as DNA, the CDR3 is TGTGCCAGCAGCTCCTGGGACACAACTGGAAACACCATATATTTT. The chain employs TRBV7-9 and TRBJ1-3; D is possibly TRBD1 (6 bases). The CDR3 runs to 15 residues. V gave up 4 bases and J gave up 2 bases, with 12 bases separating them. Germline assignment: CDR1 SEHNR and CDR2 FQNEAQ (reference sequence).

The rearrangement joins TRBV18 to TRBJ2-7; D is uncertain. V lost 5 bases and J lost 7, with 9 bases in between. The CDR3 sequence is 11 residues long. Per germline, CDR1 KGHSH and CDR2 LQKENI. CDR3 DNA sequence: TGTGCCAGCTCAGCTTTGGAGGAGCAGTACTTC. Translation: CASSALEEQYF. Full variable domain (missing parts from reference TRBV18 and TRBJ2-7): NAGVMQNPRHLVRRRGQEARLRCSPMKGHSHVYWYRQLPEEGLKFMVYLQKENIIDESGMPKERFSAEFPKEGPSILRIQQVVRGDSAAYFCASSALEEQYFGPGTRLTVT.

This sequence joins TRBV7-2 and TRBJ2-5; D is undetermined. From germline, CDR1 is SGHTA and CDR2 FQGNSA. Trimming cost V 5 bases and J 1 base, with 11 bases left between them. CDR3 length: 14 residues. The CDR3 nucleotides read TGTGCCAGCAGCAAGCCCGGAACCCAAGAGACCCAGTACTTC. Encoded protein: CASSKPGTQETQYF.

This chain links TRBV6-6 with TRBJ2-1; D might be TRBD2 (5 bases). Trimming shortened V by 6 bases and J by 6 bases, and 18 bases separated the two germline ends. The CDR3 is 15 amino acids. CDR1 is MNHNY, CDR2 SVGAGI, per germline (reference sequence). The CDR3 DNA sequence: TGTGCCAGCAGCGACGGCGCTAGCCCTCCCAATGAGCAGTTCTTC. Its protein is CASSDGASPPNEQFF.

The chain combines TRBV10-3 with TRBJ2-7; TRBD1 might be the D (6 bases). V was shortened by 6 bases and J by 7 bases, with 10 bases between the two germline ends. Germline V gene lookup returns CDR1 ENHRY and CDR2 SYGVKD. This CDR3 is 11 amino acids long. The CDR3 region has the DNA TGTGCCATCAGGTCAGGGGAAGAGCAGTACTTC. It translates to CAIRSGEEQYF.

This chain connects TRBV7-9 to TRBJ1-4, with D possibly being TRBD1 (6 bases). V was trimmed by 5 bases and J by 9 bases, leaving 19 bases between them. The germline V gene encodes CDR1 SEHNR and CDR2 FQNEAQ (reference sequence). The CDR3 is 15 residues long. The CDR3 DNA reads TGTGCCAGCAGCCCCGGGGGCGCCAGGAGGAAAAAACTGTTTTTT. This gives the protein CASSPGGARRKKLFF.

V usage is TRBV29-1 and J usage is TRBJ2-4; 11 nucleotides agree with TRBD2. J lost 3 bases, V lost 4 bases, and 8 bases had no gene match. Germline values: CDR1 SQVTM, CDR2 ANQGSEA. The CDR3 covers 16 residues. In DNA form, the CDR3 reads TGCAGCGTTGTGACTAGCGGGATAATGGGCAAAAACATTCAGTACTTC. Protein sequence: CSVVTSGIMGKNIQYF.